Included here is one T cell receptor (beta chain) sequence, with context. The sample is drawn from a study of patients and donors after allogeneic stem cell transplantation. Each CDR3 protein is one row after TCRdb ran MiXCR on the RT-PCR reads. The table has 200,000 to 250,000 distinct CDR3 sequences, roughly 15% seen once. The germline gives CDR1 SGHNT, CDR2 YYREEE (reference sequence). Trimming left V 2 bases short and J 8 bases short, with 10 bases between. CDR3 length equals 12 residues. The origin of this receptor is a human donor who was either an allogeneic HSCT recipient or a stem cell or donor lymphocyte infusion donor (not recorded which). It is not recorded whose cells these are; they may come from a transplant donor. The chain joins TRBV5-4 to TRBJ1-2; D is unresolved. The source material was blood, either unsorted or a sorted T cell fraction (not recorded which). The CDR3 region is CASSFVGRGYTF. DNA for the CDR3: TGTGCCAGCAGCTTCGTTGGCAGGGGCTACACCTTC.